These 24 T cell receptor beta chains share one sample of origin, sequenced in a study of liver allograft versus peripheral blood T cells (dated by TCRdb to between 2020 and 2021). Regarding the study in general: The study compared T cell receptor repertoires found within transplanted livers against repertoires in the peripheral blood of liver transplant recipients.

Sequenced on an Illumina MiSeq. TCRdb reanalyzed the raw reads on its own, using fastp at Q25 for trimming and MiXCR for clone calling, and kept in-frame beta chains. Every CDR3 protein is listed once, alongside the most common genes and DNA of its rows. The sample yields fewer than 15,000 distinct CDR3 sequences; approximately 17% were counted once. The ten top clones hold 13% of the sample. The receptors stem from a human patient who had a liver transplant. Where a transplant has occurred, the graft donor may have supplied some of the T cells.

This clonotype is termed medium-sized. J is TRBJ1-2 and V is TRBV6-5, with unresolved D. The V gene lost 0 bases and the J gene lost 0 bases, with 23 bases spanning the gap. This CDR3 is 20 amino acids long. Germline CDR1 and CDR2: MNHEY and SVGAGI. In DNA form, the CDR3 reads TGTGCCAGCAGTTACTCGGGGAGAGGGTTAATCATCGAGACTAACTATGGCTACACCTTC. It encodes CASSYSGRGLIIETNYGYTF.

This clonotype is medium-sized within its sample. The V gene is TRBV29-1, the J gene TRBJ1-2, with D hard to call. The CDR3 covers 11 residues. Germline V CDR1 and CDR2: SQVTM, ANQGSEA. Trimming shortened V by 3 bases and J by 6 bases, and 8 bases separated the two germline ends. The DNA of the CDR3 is TGCAGCGTTGATGGAGGAGATGGCTACACCTTC. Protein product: CSVDGGDGYTF.

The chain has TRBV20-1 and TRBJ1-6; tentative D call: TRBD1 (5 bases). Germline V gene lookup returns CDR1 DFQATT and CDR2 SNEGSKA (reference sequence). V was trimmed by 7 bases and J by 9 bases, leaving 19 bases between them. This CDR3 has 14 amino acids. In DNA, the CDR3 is TGCAGTGGATCCACAGGACCGCGGGGTTCACCCCTCCACTTT. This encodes CSGSTGPRGSPLHF.

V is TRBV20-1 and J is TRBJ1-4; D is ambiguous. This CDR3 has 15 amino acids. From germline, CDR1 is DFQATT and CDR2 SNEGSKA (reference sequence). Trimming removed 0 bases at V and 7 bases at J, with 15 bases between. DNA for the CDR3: TGCAGTGCTAGAGATCATGCGGCGGGAGGTGAAAAACTGTTTTTT. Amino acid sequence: CSARDHAAGGEKLFF.

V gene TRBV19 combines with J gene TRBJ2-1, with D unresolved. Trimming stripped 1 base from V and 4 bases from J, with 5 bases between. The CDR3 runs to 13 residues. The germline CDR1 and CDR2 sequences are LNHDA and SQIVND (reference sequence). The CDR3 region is CASSIALYNEQFF. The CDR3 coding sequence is TGTGCCAGTAGTATAGCACTGTACAATGAGCAGTTCTTC.

The DNA of the CDR3 is TGCAGTGCTAGAGATGCTCGGCCCAGGGGGCTTAACACCGGGGAGCTGTTTTTT. As protein: CSARDARPRGLNTGELFF. The genes are TRBV20-1 and TRBJ2-2; TRBD1 agrees at 8 bases. In germline, CDR1 is DFQATT, CDR2 SNEGSKA (reference sequence). The V segment lost 0 bases and the J segment 2 bases; nucleotides outside the gene matches: 11. The CDR3 consists of 18 residues.

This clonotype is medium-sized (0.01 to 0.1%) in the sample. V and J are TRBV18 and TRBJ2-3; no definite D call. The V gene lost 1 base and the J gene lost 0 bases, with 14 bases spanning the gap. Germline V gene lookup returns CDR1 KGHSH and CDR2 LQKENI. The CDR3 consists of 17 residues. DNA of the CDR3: TGTGCCAGCTCACCACGGTCAAAGTCCTCTAGCACAGATACGCAGTATTTT. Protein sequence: CASSPRSKSSSTDTQYF. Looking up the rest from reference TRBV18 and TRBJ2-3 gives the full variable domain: NAGVMQNPRHLVRRRGQEARLRCSPMKGHSHVYWYRQLPEEGLKFMVYLQKENIIDESGMPKERFSAEFPKEGPSILRIQQVVRGDSAAYFCASSPRSKSSSTDTQYFGPGTRLTVL.

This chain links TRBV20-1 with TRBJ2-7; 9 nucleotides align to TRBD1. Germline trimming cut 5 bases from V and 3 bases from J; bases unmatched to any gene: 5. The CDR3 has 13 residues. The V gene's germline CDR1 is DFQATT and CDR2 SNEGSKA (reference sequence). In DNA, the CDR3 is TGCAGTGCTGTGGGACAGGGAGTCTACGAGCAGTACTTC. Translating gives CSAVGQGVYEQYF.

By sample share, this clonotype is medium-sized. Written as DNA, the CDR3 is TGTGCCACCAGTGATTTGCGAAATGGAAAGGTTGAAGCTTTCTTT. Protein: CATSDLRNGKVEAFF. This chain links TRBV24-1 with TRBJ1-1; the D is unclear. The CDR3 extends over 15 amino acids. CDR1 is KGHDR and CDR2 is SFDVKD in the germline V gene. V was trimmed by 0 bases and J by 7 bases, leaving 14 bases between them.

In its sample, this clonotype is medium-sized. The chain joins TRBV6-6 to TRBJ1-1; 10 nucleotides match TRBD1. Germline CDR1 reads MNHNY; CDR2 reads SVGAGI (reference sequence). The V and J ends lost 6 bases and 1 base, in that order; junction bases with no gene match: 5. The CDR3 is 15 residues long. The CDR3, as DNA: TGTGCCAGCAGACGGACAGGGGGGGAGAACACTGAAGCTTTCTTT. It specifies CASRRTGGENTEAFF.

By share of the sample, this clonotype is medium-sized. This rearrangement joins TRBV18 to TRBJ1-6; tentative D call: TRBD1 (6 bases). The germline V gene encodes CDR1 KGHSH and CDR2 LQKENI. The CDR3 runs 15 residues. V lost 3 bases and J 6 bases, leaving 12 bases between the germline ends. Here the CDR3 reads CASSPGQLPNSPLHF. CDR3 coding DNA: TGTGCCAGCTCACCGGGACAACTACCTAATTCACCCCTCCACTTT.

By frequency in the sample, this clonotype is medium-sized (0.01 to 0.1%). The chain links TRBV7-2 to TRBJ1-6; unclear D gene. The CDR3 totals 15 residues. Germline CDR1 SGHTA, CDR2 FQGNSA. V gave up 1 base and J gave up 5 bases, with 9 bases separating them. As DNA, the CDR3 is TGTGCCAGCAGCTTAGTCGGATTGAATAATTCACCCCTCCACTTT. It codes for CASSLVGLNNSPLHF.

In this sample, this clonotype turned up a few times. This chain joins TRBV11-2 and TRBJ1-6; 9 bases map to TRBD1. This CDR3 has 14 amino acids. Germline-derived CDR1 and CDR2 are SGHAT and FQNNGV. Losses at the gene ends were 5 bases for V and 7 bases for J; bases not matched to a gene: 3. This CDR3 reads CASSAGQGNSPLHF. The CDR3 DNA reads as TGTGCCAGCAGCGCGGGACAGGGCAATTCACCCCTCCACTTT.

The CDR3 DNA sequence: TGTGCCAGCAGCTTGGTTGGTCGGAGGAACACTGAAGCTTTCTTT. Translation gives CASSLVGRRNTEAFF. The chain carries TRBV5-4 and TRBJ1-1; D uncertain. Germline V CDR1 and CDR2: SGHNT, YYREEE (reference sequence). V shed 0 bases and J shed 1 base, with 10 bases lying between them. The CDR3 has 15 residues.

The CDR3, as DNA: TGTGCCAGCAGTTTTCAGGGCGCCGGAAATGAAAAACTGTTTTTT. It translates to CASSFQGAGNEKLFF. The chain has TRBV12-3 or TRBV12-4 and TRBJ1-4, with D possibly TRBD1 on 5 matching bases. CDR3 length: 15 residues. V gave up 3 bases and J gave up 5 bases, with 13 bases separating them.

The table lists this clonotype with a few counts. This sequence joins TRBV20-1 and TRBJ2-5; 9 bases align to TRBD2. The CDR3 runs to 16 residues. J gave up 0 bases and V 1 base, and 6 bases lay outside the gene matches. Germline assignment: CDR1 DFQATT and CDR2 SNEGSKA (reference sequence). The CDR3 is CSARGRTSAYQETQYF. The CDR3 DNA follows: TGCAGTGCTAGAGGAAGGACTAGCGCGTACCAAGAGACCCAGTACTTC.

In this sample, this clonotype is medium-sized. In DNA form, the CDR3 reads TGTGCCACCAAGGACTGGGCTCAAGAGACCCAGTACTTC. Translated: CATKDWAQETQYF. The V and J genes are TRBV10-3 and TRBJ2-5; D possibly corresponds to TRBD2 (5 bases). Germline V gives CDR1 ENHRY, CDR2 SYGVKD. The V end was cut by 10 bases, the J end by 2 bases, with 14 bases between. The CDR3 loop spans 13 amino acids.

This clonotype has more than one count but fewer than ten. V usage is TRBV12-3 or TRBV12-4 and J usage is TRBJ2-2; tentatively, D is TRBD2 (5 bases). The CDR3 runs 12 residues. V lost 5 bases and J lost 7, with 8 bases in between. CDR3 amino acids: CASSQEGGELFF. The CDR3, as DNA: TGTGCCAGCAGTCAAGAGGGCGGGGAGCTGTTTTTT.

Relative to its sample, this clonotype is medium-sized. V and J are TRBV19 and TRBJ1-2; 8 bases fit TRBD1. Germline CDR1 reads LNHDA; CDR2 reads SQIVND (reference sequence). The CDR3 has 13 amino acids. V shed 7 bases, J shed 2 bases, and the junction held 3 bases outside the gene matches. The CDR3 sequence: CASKRDRNYGYTF. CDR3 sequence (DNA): TGTGCCAGTAAACGGGACAGGAACTATGGCTACACCTTC.

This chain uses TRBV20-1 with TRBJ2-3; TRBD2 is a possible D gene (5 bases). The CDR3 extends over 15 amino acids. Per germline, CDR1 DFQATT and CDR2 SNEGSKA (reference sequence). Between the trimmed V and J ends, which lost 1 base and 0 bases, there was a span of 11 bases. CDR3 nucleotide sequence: TGCAGTGCTAGAGTAGGGAGTACTAGCACAGATACGCAGTATTTT. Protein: CSARVGSTSTDTQYF.

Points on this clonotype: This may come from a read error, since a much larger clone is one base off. CDR3 in DNA: TGTGCCAGCAGCTCACAGGGAGGAGCTAATGAAAAACTGTCTTTT. This translates into CASSSQGGANEKLSF. The chain carries TRBV7-9 and TRBJ1-4; possibly TRBD1 for D (6 bases). Germline-derived CDR1 and CDR2 are SEHNR and FQNEAQ (reference sequence). The CDR3 is 15 amino acids. The full variable domain, completed using reference TRBV7-9 and TRBJ1-4, is DTGVSQNPRHKITKRGQNVTFRCDPISEHNRLYWYRQTLGQGPEFLTYFQNEAQLEKSRLLSDRFSAERPKGSFSTLEIQRTEQGDSAMYLCASSSQGGANEKLSFGSGTQLSVL.

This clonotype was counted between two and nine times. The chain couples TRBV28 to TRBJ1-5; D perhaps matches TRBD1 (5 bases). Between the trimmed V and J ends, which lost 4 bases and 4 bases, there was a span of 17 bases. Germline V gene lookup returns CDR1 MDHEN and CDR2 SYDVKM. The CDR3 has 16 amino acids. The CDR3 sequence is CASSSPSSGSNQPQHF. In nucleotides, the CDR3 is TGTGCCAGCAGTTCACCCTCTTCAGGGTCTAATCAGCCCCAGCATTTT.

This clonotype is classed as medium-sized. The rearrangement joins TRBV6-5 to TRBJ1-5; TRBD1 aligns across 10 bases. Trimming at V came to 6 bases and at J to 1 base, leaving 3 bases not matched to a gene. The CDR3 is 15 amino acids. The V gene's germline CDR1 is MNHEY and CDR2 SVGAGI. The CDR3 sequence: CASSRTGGSNQPQHF. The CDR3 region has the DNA TGTGCCAGCAGCCGGACAGGGGGAAGCAATCAGCCCCAGCATTTT.

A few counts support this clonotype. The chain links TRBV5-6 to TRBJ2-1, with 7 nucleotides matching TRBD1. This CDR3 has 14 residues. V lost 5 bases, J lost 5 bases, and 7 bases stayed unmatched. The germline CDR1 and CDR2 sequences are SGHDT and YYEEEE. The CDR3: CASSYRDSHNEQFF. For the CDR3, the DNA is TGTGCCAGCAGTTACCGGGACAGCCACAATGAGCAGTTCTTC.